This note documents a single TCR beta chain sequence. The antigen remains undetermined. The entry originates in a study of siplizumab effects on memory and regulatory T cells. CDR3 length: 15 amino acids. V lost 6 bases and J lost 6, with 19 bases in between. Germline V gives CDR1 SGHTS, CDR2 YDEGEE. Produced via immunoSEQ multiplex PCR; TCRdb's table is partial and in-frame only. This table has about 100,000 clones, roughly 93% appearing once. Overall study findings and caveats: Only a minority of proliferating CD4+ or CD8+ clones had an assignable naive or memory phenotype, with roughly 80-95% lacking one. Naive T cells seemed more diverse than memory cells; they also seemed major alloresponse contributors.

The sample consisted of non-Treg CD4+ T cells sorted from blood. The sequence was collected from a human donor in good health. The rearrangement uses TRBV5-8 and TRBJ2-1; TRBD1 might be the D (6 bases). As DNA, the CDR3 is TGTGCCAGCATCAATAGGGGGAGTCCGGGCAATGAGCAGTTCTTC. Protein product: CASINRGSPGNEQFF.